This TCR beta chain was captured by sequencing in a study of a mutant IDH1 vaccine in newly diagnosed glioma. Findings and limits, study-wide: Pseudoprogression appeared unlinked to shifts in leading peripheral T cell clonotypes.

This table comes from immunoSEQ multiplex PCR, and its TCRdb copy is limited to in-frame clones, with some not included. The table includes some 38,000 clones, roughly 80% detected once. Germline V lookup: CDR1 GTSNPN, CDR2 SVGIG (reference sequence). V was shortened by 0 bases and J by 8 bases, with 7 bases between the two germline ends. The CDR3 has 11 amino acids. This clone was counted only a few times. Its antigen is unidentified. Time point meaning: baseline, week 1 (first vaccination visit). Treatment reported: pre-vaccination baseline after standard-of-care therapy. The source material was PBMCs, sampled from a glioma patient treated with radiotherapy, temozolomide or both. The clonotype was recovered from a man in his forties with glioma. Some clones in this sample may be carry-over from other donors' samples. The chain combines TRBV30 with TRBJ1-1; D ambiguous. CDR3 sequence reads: CAWSVLGEAFF. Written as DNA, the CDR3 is TGTGCCTGGAGTGTACTCGGGGAAGCTTTCTTT.